This TCR beta chain was captured in a study of blood T cell repertoires in COVID-19. Study at large: Donors in the United States, Italy and Spain gave samples during acute or convalescent COVID-19.

The junction had 11 bases not matched to a gene; V was cut back by 8 bases and J by 8 bases. Germline V gives CDR1 MNHEY, CDR2 SVGAGI. The CDR3 runs to 13 residues. Individuals aged about 18 to 100 years were recruited from roughly 22 US areas. Clinical history reported by participants formed the basis on which cohorts were assigned. As handled by the study authors: The assay estimated nucleated cells by amplifying reference gene primers. The table came from immunoSEQ multiplex PCR; TCRdb's copy has only in-frame clones and leaves some out. That table gives V, J and clone size, and the DNA gave D and trimming. In the table there are more than 450,000 clones, 87% of which are singletons.

Sequencing was done on a sample of PBMCs or T cells enriched from blood (not recorded which). This TCR came from a young woman who had recovered from COVID-19. The chain has TRBV6-5 and TRBJ1-2; TRBD1 matches 7 bases. The CDR3 sequence is CASVDRILGGYTF. CDR3 DNA: TGTGCCAGCGTGGACAGGATCCTTGGAGGCTACACCTTC.